Listed below are T cell receptor beta chains from one sample, sequenced in a study of blood T cells in healthy people across ages. From the 5' RACE reads, TCRdb called clonotypes with MiXCR, one entry per CDR3 protein. The sample has hundreds of thousands of distinct CDR3 sequences, 20% to 25% seen once. Sequencing input: blood. These receptors originate from a man between 65 and 79 years old in good health. CDR3s include the opening cysteine and the closing phenylalanine or tryptophan. Some rows mark clone size as missing; the rest say once, few, many or name a class of expanded clone.

clone_size: many; v_call: TRBV6-5; j_call: TRBJ1-5; cdr3_aa: CASSYLKNRTGNQPQHF
clone_size: few; v_call: TRBV6-1; j_call: TRBJ1-1; cdr3_aa: CASSGQADTEAFF
clone_size: few; v_call: TRBV3-1; j_call: TRBJ2-1; cdr3_aa: CASSQESGSYYNEQFF
clone_size: NA; v_call: TRBV7-6; j_call: TRBJ2-1; cdr3_aa: CASSLTGVYPQGKEQFF
clone_size: NA; v_call: TRBV6-5; j_call: TRBJ2-1; cdr3_aa: CASNLGQGGRNEQFF
clone_size: NA; v_call: TRBV14; j_call: TRBJ1-2; cdr3_aa: CASSPGQGSWGYTF
clone_size: NA; v_call: TRBV30; j_call: TRBJ1-3; cdr3_aa: CAWSPLRGPGNTIYF
clone_size: many; v_call: TRBV11-2; j_call: TRBJ2-5; cdr3_aa: CASSFWGQETQYF
clone_size: NA; v_call: TRBV7-9; j_call: TRBJ2-7; cdr3_aa: CASSGTSGNPYEQYF
clone_size: few; v_call: TRBV9; j_call: NA; cdr3_aa: CASSVEIAGGGSEQFF
clone_size: NA; v_call: TRBV7-2; j_call: TRBJ2-5; cdr3_aa: CASSLVRGEGETQYF
clone_size: few; v_call: TRBV6-5; j_call: TRBJ1-4; cdr3_aa: CASSYQAPGSPSTNEKLFF
clone_size: few; v_call: TRBV7-9; j_call: TRBJ2-4; cdr3_aa: CASSPQVKAKNIQYF
clone_size: NA; v_call: TRBV14; j_call: TRBJ2-2; cdr3_aa: CASSQVTDNTGELFF
clone_size: NA; v_call: TRBV6-1; j_call: NA; cdr3_aa: CASSEGIGGYEQYF
clone_size: NA; v_call: TRBV29-1; j_call: TRBJ1-1; cdr3_aa: CSVVWTEAFF
clone_size: NA; v_call: TRBV18; j_call: TRBJ2-7; cdr3_aa: CASSPERYEQYF
clone_size: many; v_call: TRBV7-2; j_call: TRBJ2-7; cdr3_aa: CASSLAGQGTYEQYF
clone_size: NA; v_call: TRBV7-9; j_call: TRBJ2-3; cdr3_aa: CASSPWGGSTDTQYF
clone_size: few; v_call: TRBV6-1; j_call: TRBJ1-5; cdr3_aa: CASSGNQPQHF
clone_size: few; v_call: TRBV5-1; j_call: TRBJ2-5; cdr3_aa: CASSLEDGRQETQYF
clone_size: NA; v_call: TRBV5-1; j_call: TRBJ2-2; cdr3_aa: CASSASSTGELFF
clone_size: NA; v_call: TRBV6-1; j_call: TRBJ2-2; cdr3_aa: CASRGTGPAGELFF
clone_size: many; v_call: TRBV5-1; j_call: TRBJ2-3; cdr3_aa: CASSTGTSGSGTDTQYF
clone_size: NA; v_call: TRBV28; j_call: TRBJ1-1; cdr3_aa: CASSLGGPKTEAFF
clone_size: few; v_call: TRBV12-3/TRBV12-4; j_call: TRBJ2-2; cdr3_aa: CASSRDATGELFF
clone_size: NA; v_call: TRBV4-1; j_call: TRBJ1-4; cdr3_aa: CASSQDRPGGNEKLFF
clone_size: few; v_call: TRBV28; j_call: TRBJ1-1; cdr3_aa: CASHRNTEAFF
clone_size: NA; v_call: TRBV28; j_call: TRBJ2-7; cdr3_aa: CASNEGAYEQYF
clone_size: few; v_call: TRBV20-1; j_call: TRBJ2-1; cdr3_aa: CSGRDDEQFF
clone_size: few; v_call: TRBV20-1; j_call: TRBJ2-1; cdr3_aa: CSARKTSGSSYNEQFF
clone_size: NA; v_call: TRBV18; j_call: NA; cdr3_aa: CASSPKREETQYF
clone_size: NA; v_call: TRBV7-6; j_call: TRBJ2-1; cdr3_aa: CASSWPGQGVGNEQFF
clone_size: many; v_call: TRBV11-1; j_call: TRBJ2-5; cdr3_aa: CASSLALAGGQETQYF
clone_size: NA; v_call: TRBV5-1; j_call: TRBJ2-1; cdr3_aa: CASSNRGDEQFF
clone_size: NA; v_call: TRBV3-1; j_call: TRBJ2-4; cdr3_aa: CASSQVQELAKNIQYF
clone_size: many; v_call: TRBV20-1; j_call: TRBJ2-5; cdr3_aa: CSATGETQYF
clone_size: NA; v_call: TRBV3-1; j_call: TRBJ2-3; cdr3_aa: CASSLFQPGLHTDTQYF
clone_size: few; v_call: TRBV5-5; j_call: TRBJ1-6; cdr3_aa: CASSLLQAGGDSPLHF
clone_size: once; v_call: TRBV12-3/TRBV12-4; j_call: TRBJ2-3; cdr3_aa: CAVAGDTDTQYF
clone_size: NA; v_call: TRBV28; j_call: TRBJ2-7; cdr3_aa: CASRAGTSAYEQYF